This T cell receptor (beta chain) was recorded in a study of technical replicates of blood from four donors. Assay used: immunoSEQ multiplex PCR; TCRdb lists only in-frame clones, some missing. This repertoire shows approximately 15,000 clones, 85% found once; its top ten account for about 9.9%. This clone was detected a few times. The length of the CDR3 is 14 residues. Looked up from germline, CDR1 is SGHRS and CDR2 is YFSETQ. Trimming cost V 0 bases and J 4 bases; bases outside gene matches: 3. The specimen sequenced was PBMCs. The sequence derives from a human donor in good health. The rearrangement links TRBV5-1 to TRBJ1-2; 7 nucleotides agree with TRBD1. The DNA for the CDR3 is TGCGCCAGCAGCTTGGGGGACAGCTCCTATGGCTACACCTTC. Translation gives CASSLGDSSYGYTF.